One sample yielded the 24 T cell receptor beta chains listed below, sequenced in a study of T cell responses to AZD1222 COVID-19 vaccine. Assay used: immunoSEQ multiplex PCR; TCRdb lists only in-frame clones, some missing. The sample includes tens of thousands of clones, roughly 88% of them seen just once. The source material was peripheral blood, sampled on day 0 of MenACWY control vaccination. All receptors derive from an adult in good health.

In DNA, the CDR3 is TGTGCCAGCAGCCCCGCGGGGGGATTGAACACCGGGGAGCTGTTTTTT. Translating gives CASSPAGGLNTGELFF. J is TRBJ2-2 and V is TRBV5-6; 8 nucleotides line up with TRBD2. The CDR3 runs 16 residues. With 4 bases clipped from V and 1 base from J, the junction kept 6 bases outside the gene matches. Germline-derived CDR1 and CDR2 are SGHDT and YYEEEE.

The gene calls are TRBV9 and TRBJ2-2; the match to TRBD2 covers 10 bases. This CDR3 spans 18 amino acids. CDR1 SGDLS and CDR2 YYNGEE come from the germline V gene. J gave up 0 bases and V 0 bases, and 5 bases lay outside the gene matches. The CDR3 DNA is TGTGCCAGCAGCGTAGTGGTTAGCGGGGGGCCGAACACCGGGGAGCTGTTTTTT. Translation: CASSVVVSGGPNTGELFF. Complete variable domain (other parts from reference TRBV9 and TRBJ2-2): DSGVTQTPKHLITATGQRVTLRCSPRSGDLSVYWYQQSLDQGLQFLIQYYNGEERAKGNILERFSAQQFPDLHSELNLSSLELGDSALYFCASSVVVSGGPNTGELFFGEGSRLTVL.

This clone was seen a single time. The chain combines TRBV14 with TRBJ2-7; D possibly uses TRBD1 or TRBD2 (6 bases each). Between the trimmed V and J ends, which lost 5 bases and 2 bases, there was a span of 16 bases. Germline V gene lookup returns CDR1 SGHDN and CDR2 FVKESK. This CDR3 has 15 residues. The CDR3 region is CASSLVWRGTYEQYF. The DNA for the CDR3 is TGTGCCAGCAGCTTAGTCTGGAGGGGGACCTACGAGCAGTACTTC.

This rearrangement joins TRBV5-1 to TRBJ1-1, with 7 bases fitting TRBD1. The length of the CDR3 is 13 residues. Germline trimming cut 4 bases from V and 5 bases from J; bases unmatched to any gene: 5. CDR1 is SGHRS and CDR2 is YFSETQ in the germline V gene. Written as DNA, the CDR3 is TGCGCCAGCAGCATGACAGGGAGAACTGAAGCTTTCTTT. This gives the protein CASSMTGRTEAFF. The full variable domain, rest sourced from reference TRBV5-1 and TRBJ1-1, is KAGVTQTPRYLIKTRGQQVTLSCSPISGHRSVSWYQQTPGQGLQFLFEYFSETQRNKGNFPGRFSGRQFSNSRSEMNVSTLELGDSALYLCASSMTGRTEAFFGQGTRLTVV.

CDR3 protein: CASAPGHEIGYGYTF. The CDR3, as DNA: TGTGCCAGTGCTCCGGGACATGAAATTGGCTATGGCTACACCTTC. The rearrangement uses TRBV19 and TRBJ1-2, with D perhaps matching TRBD1 (6 bases). The CDR3 extends over 15 amino acids. Germline V CDR1 and CDR2: LNHDA, SQIVND (reference sequence). V shed 8 bases and J shed 4 bases, with 20 bases lying between them.

The count of this clone is one. The CDR3 region is CASSQDNQPNSPLHF. DNA of the CDR3: TGCGCCAGCAGCCAAGATAATCAACCTAATTCACCCCTCCACTTT. The rearrangement joins TRBV4-3 to TRBJ1-6, with D hard to call. V was shortened by 0 bases and J by 6 bases, with 9 bases between the two germline ends. The CDR3 has 15 amino acids. The germline CDR1 and CDR2 sequences are LGHNA and YSLEER.

This chain connects TRBV2 to TRBJ2-2; 7 bases fit TRBD2. The V and J ends lost 10 bases and 1 base, in that order; junction bases with no gene match: 9. From germline, CDR1 is SNHLY and CDR2 FYNNEI. This CDR3 contains 15 residues. This CDR3 is CANIISGENTGELFF. In nucleotides, the CDR3 is TGTGCCAACATTATAAGCGGGGAGAACACCGGGGAGCTGTTTTTT.

The rearrangement links TRBV7-9 to TRBJ2-1; D is unclear. V was clipped by 5 bases and J by 6 bases, with 8 bases between them. The germline gives CDR1 SEHNR, CDR2 FQNEAQ (reference sequence). The CDR3 runs 12 residues. The CDR3 sequence is CASSLGFNEQFF. CDR3 bases: TGTGCCAGCAGCCTTGGGTTCAATGAGCAGTTCTTC.

This sequence joins TRBV6-1 and TRBJ1-1; D gene ambiguous. This CDR3 region has 14 residues. With 2 bases removed from V and 0 bases from J, the gap between germline ends came to 7 bases. CDR1 is MNHNS and CDR2 is SASEGT in the germline V gene. CDR3: CASSEQSLNTEAFF. Here the CDR3 DNA reads TGTGCCAGCAGTGAACAGTCGCTGAACACTGAAGCTTTCTTT.

The rearrangement links TRBV3-1 (or the pseudogene TRBV3-2) to TRBJ2-5, with D unresolved. CDR1 and CDR2 (germline): LGHDT, YNNKEL (reference sequence). This CDR3 has 13 amino acids. V was pared by 6 bases and J by 5 bases, with 13 bases between. The CDR3 protein is CASSHSKGETQYF. CDR3 nucleotide sequence: TGTGCCAGCAGTCACTCAAAAGGGGAGACCCAGTACTTC.

The chain uses TRBV6-5 and TRBJ1-1; D is possibly TRBD1 (5 bases). Germline lookup yields CDR1 MNHEY and CDR2 SVGAGI. The V end lost 4 bases, the J end lost 4 bases, and 13 bases lay between the germline ends. The CDR3 length is 14 residues. CDR3: CASSFGGDATEAFF. In nucleotides, the CDR3 is TGTGCCAGCAGTTTCGGGGGGGATGCCACTGAAGCTTTCTTT.

The V call is TRBV30, the J call TRBJ1-1, with a weak D call TRBD1 (6 bases). Germline V gene data show CDR1 as GTSNPN and CDR2 as SVGIG (reference sequence). The CDR3 covers 13 residues. The V gene lost 0 bases and the J gene lost 4 bases, with 9 bases spanning the gap. CDR3 sequence reads: CAWSVVDSTEAFF. For the CDR3, the DNA is TGTGCCTGGAGTGTGGTGGACAGCACTGAAGCTTTCTTT.

A note on this clone: A read error may produce the germline difference seen at one junction end. V is TRBV19 and J is TRBJ2-3; 9 nucleotides agree with TRBD1. CDR1 LNHDA and CDR2 SQIVND come from the germline V gene (reference sequence). The CDR3 runs 14 residues. The CDR3 region has the DNA TGTGCCAGTAGTCCGGACAGGGGAACAGGTACGCAGTATTTT. Its translation is CASSPDRGTGTQYF.

The V call is TRBV9, the J call TRBJ2-1, with D possibly matching TRBD1 (6 bases). This CDR3 spans 14 amino acids. Trimming took 3 bases from V and 0 from J, leaving 7 bases between them. The germline V gene encodes CDR1 SGDLS and CDR2 YYNGEE. CDR3 loop: CASSEGGSYNEQFF. The CDR3 bases are TGTGCCAGCAGCGAAGGGGGCTCCTACAATGAGCAGTTCTTC.

V is TRBV2 and J is TRBJ2-7; 9 bases are a match to TRBD1. J was trimmed by 6 bases and V by 2 bases; bases with no gene match: 5. The CDR3 consists of 14 residues. Germline V lookup: CDR1 SNHLY, CDR2 FYNNEI. The CDR3 spells CASSERGQGGEQYF. CDR3 sequence (DNA): TGTGCCAGCAGTGAAAGGGGACAGGGAGGCGAGCAGTACTTC.

J is TRBJ2-7 and V is TRBV19; maybe TRBD2 (6 bases). V shed 3 bases and J shed 0 bases, with 9 bases lying between them. The germline CDR1 and CDR2 sequences are LNHDA and SQIVND (reference sequence). The CDR3 runs to 14 residues. CDR3 region: CASSMTGGSYEQYF. DNA of the CDR3: TGTGCCAGTAGTATGACCGGGGGCTCCTACGAGCAGTACTTC. Combining the CDR3 with reference TRBV19 and TRBJ2-7 gives the whole variable domain DGGITQSPKYLFRKEGQNVTLSCEQNLNHDAMYWYRQDPGQGLRLIYYSQIVNDFQKGDIAEGYSVSREKKESFPLTVTSAQKNPTAFYLCASSMTGGSYEQYFGPGTRLTVT.

The rearrangement links TRBV18 to TRBJ1-2; tentatively, D is TRBD1 (5 bases). V lost 5 bases and J lost 6, with 13 bases in between. CDR3 length: 13 residues. Germline V gives CDR1 KGHSH, CDR2 LQKENI. The CDR3 spells CASSVSQGDGYTF. CDR3 nucleotide sequence: TGTGCCAGCTCAGTTTCGCAGGGAGATGGCTACACCTTC.

The chain links TRBV5-4 to TRBJ1-1; D is undetermined. Trimming shortened V by 0 bases and J by 6 bases, and 12 bases separated the two germline ends. Germline V CDR1 and CDR2: SGHNT, YYREEE (reference sequence). The CDR3 runs to 14 residues. CDR3 sequence (DNA): TGTGCCAGCAGCTTGGATGTCTACAGCCCTGAAGCTTTCTTT. Protein: CASSLDVYSPEAFF.

This clone was counted only a few times. This chain uses TRBV6-5 with TRBJ1-2, with D possibly being TRBD1 (5 bases). Germline values: CDR1 MNHEY, CDR2 SVGAGI. CDR3 length equals 14 residues. V gave up 6 bases and J gave up 8 bases, with 19 bases separating them. The CDR3: CASSPNGGTRGYTF. The CDR3, as DNA: TGTGCCAGCAGCCCGAACGGGGGAACGAGGGGCTACACCTTC.

The chain has TRBV7-2 and TRBJ2-1; TRBD1 might be the D (6 bases). Germline CDR1 reads SGHTA; CDR2 reads FQGNSA. The CDR3 spans 16 residues. Trimming took 2 bases from V and 4 from J, leaving 15 bases between them. Written as DNA, the CDR3 is TGTGCCAGCAGCTTATATGTGGGGACACGATACAATGAGCAGTTCTTC. Protein: CASSLYVGTRYNEQFF.

The chain couples TRBV9 to TRBJ1-2; D is perhaps TRBD1 (5 bases). The CDR3 runs to 13 residues. V lost 1 base, J lost 2 bases, and 6 bases lay in between. Germline CDR1 reads SGDLS; CDR2 reads YYNGEE. The CDR3 coding sequence is TGTGCCAGCAGCGTATCAGGGAACTATGGCTACACCTTC. The encoded protein is CASSVSGNYGYTF.

The genes are TRBV9 and TRBJ2-7; D is unresolved. Germline CDR1 reads SGDLS; CDR2 reads YYNGEE. This CDR3 region has 13 residues. The ends were cut back, 0 bases at V and 4 bases at J, with 8 bases in the middle. The CDR3 nucleotides are TGTGCCAGCAGCGTAGGAGGAGATTACGAGCAGTACTTC. It encodes CASSVGGDYEQYF. Full variable domain (missing parts from reference TRBV9 and TRBJ2-7): DSGVTQTPKHLITATGQRVTLRCSPRSGDLSVYWYQQSLDQGLQFLIQYYNGEERAKGNILERFSAQQFPDLHSELNLSSLELGDSALYFCASSVGGDYEQYFGPGTRLTVT.

This clone appeared once. The chain links TRBV4-3 to TRBJ1-2, with TRBD1 as a possible D gene (5 bases). The CDR3 consists of 16 residues. Trimming pared 0 bases from V and 2 bases from J, leaving 13 bases between. Germline CDR1 reads LGHNA; CDR2 reads YSLEER. The CDR3 protein is CASSQDHIPGNYGYTF. CDR3 DNA sequence: TGCGCCAGCAGCCAAGATCATATCCCAGGGAACTATGGCTACACCTTC.

This chain connects TRBV30 to TRBJ2-1; TRBD2 might be the D (5 bases). CDR1 and CDR2 (germline): GTSNPN, SVGIG (reference sequence). With 7 bases removed from V and 5 bases from J, the gap between germline ends came to 6 bases. There are 10 residues in the CDR3. CDR3 nucleotides: TGTGCCTTCGGGAACAATGAGCAGTTCTTC. This gives the protein CAFGNNEQFF.